This T cell receptor (beta chain) was found in a study of beta chain features in type 1 diabetes. Background on the study: No patient-donor differences in age, gender, total cells or subset yield. Whole-study results and caveats: There was a possibility that cDNA sequencing over-represented cells with high TCR expression.

Germline loops: CDR1 SGHTA, CDR2 FQGTGA. V lost 6 bases, J lost 11 bases, and 16 bases lay in between. This CDR3 contains 12 residues. What was sequenced were expressed TCRB transcripts, since all of the isolated RNA had been reverse transcribed. Some clones are missing from TCRdb's copy, which holds only in-frame ones; the method was immunoSEQ multiplex PCR. This table holds hundreds of thousands of clones, around 13% found once. Regarding this clone: Antigen unknown.

Purity exceeded 98% in all sorted populations. The TCR was taken from a man aged 18 to 30 in good health. The genes are TRBV7-3 and TRBJ1-1; D is possibly TRBD1 (5 bases). The sample consisted of naive CD4+ T cells from blood. CDR3 sequence (DNA): TGTGCCAGCAGTTCCCAGGGTTTACGGGCTTTCTTT. Translation gives CASSSQGLRAFF.